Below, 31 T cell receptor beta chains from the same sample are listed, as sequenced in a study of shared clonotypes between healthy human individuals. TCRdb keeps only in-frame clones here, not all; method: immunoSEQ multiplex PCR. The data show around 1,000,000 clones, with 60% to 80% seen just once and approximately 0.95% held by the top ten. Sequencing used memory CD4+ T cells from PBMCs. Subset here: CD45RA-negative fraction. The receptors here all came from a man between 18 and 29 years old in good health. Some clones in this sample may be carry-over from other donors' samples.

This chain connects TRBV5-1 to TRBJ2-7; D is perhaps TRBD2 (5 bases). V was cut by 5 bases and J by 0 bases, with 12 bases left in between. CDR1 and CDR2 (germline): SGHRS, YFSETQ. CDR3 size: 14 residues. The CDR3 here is CASSRDGSSYEQYF. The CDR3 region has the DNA TGCGCCAGCAGTCGGGATGGTAGCTCCTACGAGCAGTACTTC.

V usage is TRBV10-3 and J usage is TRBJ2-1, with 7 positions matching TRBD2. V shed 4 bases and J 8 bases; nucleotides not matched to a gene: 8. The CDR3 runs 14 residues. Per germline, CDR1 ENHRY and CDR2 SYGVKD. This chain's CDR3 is CAISGLREKHEQFF. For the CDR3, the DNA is TGTGCCATCAGTGGGTTGCGGGAGAAGCATGAGCAGTTCTTC.

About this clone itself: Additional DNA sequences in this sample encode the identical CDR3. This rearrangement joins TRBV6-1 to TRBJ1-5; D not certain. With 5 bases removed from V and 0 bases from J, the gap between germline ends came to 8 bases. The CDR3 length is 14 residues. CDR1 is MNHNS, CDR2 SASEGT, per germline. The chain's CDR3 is CASSRGDSNQPQHF. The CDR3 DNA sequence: TGTGCCAGCAGTCGCGGGGATAGCAATCAGCCCCAGCATTTT.

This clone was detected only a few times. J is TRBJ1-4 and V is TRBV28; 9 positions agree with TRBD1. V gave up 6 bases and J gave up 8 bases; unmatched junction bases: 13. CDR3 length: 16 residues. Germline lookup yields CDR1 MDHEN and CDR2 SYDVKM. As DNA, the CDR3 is TGTGCCAGCAGCCCCGGGACAGGGACCCGTCGAGAAAAACTGTTTTTT. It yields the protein CASSPGTGTRREKLFF. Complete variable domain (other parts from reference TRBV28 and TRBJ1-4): DVKVTQSSRYLVKRTGEKVFLECVQDMDHENMFWYRQDPGLGLRLIYFSYDVKMKEKGDIPEGYSVSREKKERFSLILESASTNQTSMYLCASSPGTGTRREKLFFGSGTQLSVL.

CDR3 nucleotide sequence: TGTGCCAGCAGCTTAGAGTTTAGCGACCGAACCTTTATCTACGAGCAGTACTTC. The encoded protein is CASSLEFSDRTFIYEQYF. This chain uses TRBV7-8 with TRBJ2-7; tentatively, D is TRBD2 (5 bases). The germline CDR1 and CDR2 sequences are SGHVS and FQNEAQ. V was pared by 1 base and J by 3 bases, with 22 bases between. CDR3 length equals 18 residues.

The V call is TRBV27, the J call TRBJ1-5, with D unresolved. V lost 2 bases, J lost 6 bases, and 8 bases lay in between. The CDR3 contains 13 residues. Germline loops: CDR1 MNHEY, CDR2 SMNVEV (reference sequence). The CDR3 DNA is TGTGCCAGCAGTTTAGCGTCAGGTCAGCCCCAGCATTTT. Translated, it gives CASSLASGQPQHF.

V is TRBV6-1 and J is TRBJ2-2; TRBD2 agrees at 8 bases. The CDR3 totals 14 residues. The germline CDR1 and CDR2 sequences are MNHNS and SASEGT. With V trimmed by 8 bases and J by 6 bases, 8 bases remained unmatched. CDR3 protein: CASFSGSAAGELFF. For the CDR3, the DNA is TGTGCCAGCTTCAGCGGGAGTGCCGCCGGGGAGCTGTTTTTT.

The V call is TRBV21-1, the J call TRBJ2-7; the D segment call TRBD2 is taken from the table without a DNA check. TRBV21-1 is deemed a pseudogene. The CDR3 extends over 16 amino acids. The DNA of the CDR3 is TGTGCCAGCAGCAAACAGGAGAGGGCTAAAGGGTACGAGCAGTACTTC. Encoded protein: CASSKQERAKGYEQYF.

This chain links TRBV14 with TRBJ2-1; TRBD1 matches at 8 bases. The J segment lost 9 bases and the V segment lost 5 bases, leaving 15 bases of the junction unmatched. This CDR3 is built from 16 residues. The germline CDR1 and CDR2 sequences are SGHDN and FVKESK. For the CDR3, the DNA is TGTGCCAGCAGCTCCATTAGGACAGGGACCTGGGGTGAGCAGTTCTTC. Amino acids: CASSSIRTGTWGEQFF. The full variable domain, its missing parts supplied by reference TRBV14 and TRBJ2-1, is EAGVTQFPSHSVIEKGQTVTLRCDPISGHDNLYWYRRVMGKEIKFLLHFVKESKQDESGMPNNRFLAERTGGTYSTLKVQPAELEDSGVYFCASSSIRTGTWGEQFFGPGTRLTVL.

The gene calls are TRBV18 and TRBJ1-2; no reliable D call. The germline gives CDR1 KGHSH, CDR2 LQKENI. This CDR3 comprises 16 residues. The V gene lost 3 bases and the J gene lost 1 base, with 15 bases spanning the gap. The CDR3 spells CASSPTGPIYNYGYTF. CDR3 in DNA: TGTGCCAGCTCACCGACCGGGCCGATCTATAACTATGGCTACACCTTC.

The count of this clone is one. In DNA, the CDR3 is TGTGCCAGCAGCTCTCGACTAGCGGGAGGTAACCACGAGCAGTACTTC. This translates into CASSSRLAGGNHEQYF. The rearrangement links TRBV9 to TRBJ2-7; 13 bases align to TRBD2. The CDR3 contains 16 residues. Looked up from germline, CDR1 is SGDLS and CDR2 is YYNGEE. The V and J ends lost 4 bases and 5 bases, in that order; junction bases with no gene match: 9.

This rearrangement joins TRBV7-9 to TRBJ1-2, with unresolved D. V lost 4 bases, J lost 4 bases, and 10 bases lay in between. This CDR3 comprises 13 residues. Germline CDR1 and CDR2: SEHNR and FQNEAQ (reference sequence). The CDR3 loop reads CASSSWAGYGYTF. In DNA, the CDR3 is TGTGCCAGCAGCTCTTGGGCCGGCTATGGCTACACCTTC. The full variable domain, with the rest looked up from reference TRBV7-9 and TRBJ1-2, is DTGVSQNPRHKITKRGQNVTFRCDPISEHNRLYWYRQTLGQGPEFLTYFQNEAQLEKSRLLSDRFSAERPKGSFSTLEIQRTEQGDSAMYLCASSSWAGYGYTFGSGTRLTVV.

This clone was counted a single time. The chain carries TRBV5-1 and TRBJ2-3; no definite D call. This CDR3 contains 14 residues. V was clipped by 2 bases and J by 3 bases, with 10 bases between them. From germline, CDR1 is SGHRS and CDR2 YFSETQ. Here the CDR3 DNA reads TGCGCCAGCAGCTTCGGCCCGCAAACAGATACGCAGTATTTT. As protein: CASSFGPQTDTQYF.

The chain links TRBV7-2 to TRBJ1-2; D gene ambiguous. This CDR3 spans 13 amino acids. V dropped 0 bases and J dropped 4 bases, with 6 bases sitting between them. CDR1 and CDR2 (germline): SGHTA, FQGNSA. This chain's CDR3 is CASSLATSYGYTF. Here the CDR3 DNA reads TGTGCCAGCAGCTTAGCTACCAGCTATGGCTACACCTTC.

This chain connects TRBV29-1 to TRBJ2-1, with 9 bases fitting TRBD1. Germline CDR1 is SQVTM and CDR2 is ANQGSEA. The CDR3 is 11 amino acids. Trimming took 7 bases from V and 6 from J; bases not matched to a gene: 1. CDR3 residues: CSADRGNEQFF. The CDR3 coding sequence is TGCAGCGCGGACAGGGGCAATGAGCAGTTCTTC.

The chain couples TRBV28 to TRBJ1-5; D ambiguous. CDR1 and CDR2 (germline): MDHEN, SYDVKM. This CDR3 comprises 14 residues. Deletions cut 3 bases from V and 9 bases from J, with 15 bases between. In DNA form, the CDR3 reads TGTGCCAGCAGTTTTGTGGCAGTTCACTGGCCCCAGCATTTT. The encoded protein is CASSFVAVHWPQHF.

The CDR3 DNA reads TGTGCCAGCAGTAAAAGAGGTAGTGAAAAACTGTTTTTT. Amino acids: CASSKRGSEKLFF. This sequence joins TRBV2 and TRBJ1-4; no clear D gene. This CDR3 region has 13 residues. Per the germline V gene, CDR1 is SNHLY and CDR2 is FYNNEI. V shed 5 bases and J shed 7 bases, with 11 bases lying between them.

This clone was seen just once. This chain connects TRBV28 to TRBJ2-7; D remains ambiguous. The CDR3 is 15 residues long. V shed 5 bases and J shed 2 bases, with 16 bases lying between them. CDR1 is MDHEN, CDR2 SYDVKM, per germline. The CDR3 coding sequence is TGTGCCAGCAGTGGCCCCCTGGCGGCAACCTACGAGCAGTACTTC. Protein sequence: CASSGPLAATYEQYF.

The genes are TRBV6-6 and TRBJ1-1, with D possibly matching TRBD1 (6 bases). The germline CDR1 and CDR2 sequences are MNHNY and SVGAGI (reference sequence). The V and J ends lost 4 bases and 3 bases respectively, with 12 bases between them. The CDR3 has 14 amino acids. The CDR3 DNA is TGTGCCAGCAGTTGGAACGAGGGGGACACTGAAGCTTTCTTT. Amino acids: CASSWNEGDTEAFF.

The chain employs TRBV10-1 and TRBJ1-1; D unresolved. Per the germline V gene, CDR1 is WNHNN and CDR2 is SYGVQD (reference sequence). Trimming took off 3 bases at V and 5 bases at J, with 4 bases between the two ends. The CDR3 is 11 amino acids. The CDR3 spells CASSDATEAFF. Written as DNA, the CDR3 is TGCGCCAGCAGTGATGCAACTGAAGCTTTCTTT.

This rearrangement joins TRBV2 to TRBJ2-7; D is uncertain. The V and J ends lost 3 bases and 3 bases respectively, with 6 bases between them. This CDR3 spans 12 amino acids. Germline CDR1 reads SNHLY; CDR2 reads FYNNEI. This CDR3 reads CASSETFYEQYF. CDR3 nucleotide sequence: TGTGCCAGCAGTGAGACTTTCTACGAGCAGTACTTC. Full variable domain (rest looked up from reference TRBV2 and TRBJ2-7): EPEVTQTPSHQVTQMGQEVILRCVPISNHLYFYWYRQILGQKVEFLVSFYNNEISEKSEIFDDQFSVERPDGSNFTLKIRSTKLEDSAMYFCASSETFYEQYFGPGTRLTVT.

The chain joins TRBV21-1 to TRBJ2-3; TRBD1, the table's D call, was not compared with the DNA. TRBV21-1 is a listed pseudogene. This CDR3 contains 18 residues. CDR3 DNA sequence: TGTGCCAGCAGCAAAGTGGGGACAAAGAGGAACGCAATCGATACGCAGTATTTT. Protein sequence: CASSKVGTKRNAIDTQYF.

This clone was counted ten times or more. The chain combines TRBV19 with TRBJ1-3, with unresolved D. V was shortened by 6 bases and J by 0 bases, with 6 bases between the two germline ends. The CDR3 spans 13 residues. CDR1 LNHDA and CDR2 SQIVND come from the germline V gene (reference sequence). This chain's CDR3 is CASRDRSGNTIYF. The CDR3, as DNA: TGTGCCAGTAGGGACCGCTCTGGAAACACCATATATTTT. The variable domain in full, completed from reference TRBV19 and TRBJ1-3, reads DGGITQSPKYLFRKEGQNVTLSCEQNLNHDAMYWYRQDPGQGLRLIYYSQIVNDFQKGDIAEGYSVSREKKESFPLTVTSAQKNPTAFYLCASRDRSGNTIYFGEGSWLTVV.

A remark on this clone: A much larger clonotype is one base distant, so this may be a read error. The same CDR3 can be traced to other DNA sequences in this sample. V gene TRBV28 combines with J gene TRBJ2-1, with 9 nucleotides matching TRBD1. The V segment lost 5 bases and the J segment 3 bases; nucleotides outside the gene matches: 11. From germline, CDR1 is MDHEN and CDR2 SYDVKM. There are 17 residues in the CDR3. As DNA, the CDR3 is TGTGCCAGCAGTCCACTCTTCGGGACAGGGTTCTACAATGAGCAGTTCTTC. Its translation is CASSPLFGTGFYNEQFF.

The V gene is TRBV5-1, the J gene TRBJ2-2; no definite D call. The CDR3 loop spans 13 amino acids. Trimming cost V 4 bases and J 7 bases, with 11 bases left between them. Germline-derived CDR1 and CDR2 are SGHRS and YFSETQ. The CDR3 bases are TGCGCCAGCAGCCTTGGTGAGATCGGGGAGCTGTTTTTT. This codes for CASSLGEIGELFF.

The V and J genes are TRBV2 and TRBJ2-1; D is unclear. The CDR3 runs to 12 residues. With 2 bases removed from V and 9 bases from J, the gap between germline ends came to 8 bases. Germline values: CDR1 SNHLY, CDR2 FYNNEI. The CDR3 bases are TGTGCCAGCAGTGAAATGTACGGTGAGCAGTTCTTC. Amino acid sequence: CASSEMYGEQFF.

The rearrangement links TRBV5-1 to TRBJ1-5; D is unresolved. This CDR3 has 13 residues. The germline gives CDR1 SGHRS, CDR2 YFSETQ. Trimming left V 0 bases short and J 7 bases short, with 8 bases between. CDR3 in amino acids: CASSLAIDQPQHF. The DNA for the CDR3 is TGCGCCAGCAGCTTGGCCATAGACCAGCCCCAGCATTTT.

The CDR3 loop reads CASSSEGLGYGYTF. As DNA, the CDR3 is TGTGCCAGCAGTTCTGAGGGACTGGGCTATGGCTACACCTTC. The rearrangement uses TRBV28 and TRBJ1-2, with a weak D call TRBD1 (5 bases). The CDR3 is 14 residues long. Looked up from germline, CDR1 is MDHEN and CDR2 is SYDVKM. Deletions cut 4 bases from V and 4 bases from J, with 13 bases between.

The DNA of the CDR3 is TGTGCCAGCAGCTTGCGGGACATCGAGACCCAGTACTTC. It specifies CASSLRDIETQYF. The chain uses TRBV5-6 and TRBJ2-5; weak D call: TRBD1 (6 bases). CDR1 is SGHDT and CDR2 is YYEEEE in the germline V gene. The length of the CDR3 is 13 residues. Trimming stripped 1 base from V and 5 bases from J, with 9 bases between.

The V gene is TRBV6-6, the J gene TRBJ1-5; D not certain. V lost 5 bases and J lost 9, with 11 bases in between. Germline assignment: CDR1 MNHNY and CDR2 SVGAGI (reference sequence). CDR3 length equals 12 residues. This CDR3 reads CASSIDLGPQHF. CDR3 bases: TGTGCCAGCAGTATCGATCTAGGGCCCCAGCATTTT.

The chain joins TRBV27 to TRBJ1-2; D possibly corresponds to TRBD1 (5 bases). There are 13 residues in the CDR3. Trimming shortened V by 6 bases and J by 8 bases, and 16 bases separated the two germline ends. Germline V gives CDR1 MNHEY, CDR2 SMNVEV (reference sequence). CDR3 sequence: CASSELDEGGYTF. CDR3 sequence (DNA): TGTGCCAGCAGCGAACTCGACGAGGGGGGCTACACCTTC.